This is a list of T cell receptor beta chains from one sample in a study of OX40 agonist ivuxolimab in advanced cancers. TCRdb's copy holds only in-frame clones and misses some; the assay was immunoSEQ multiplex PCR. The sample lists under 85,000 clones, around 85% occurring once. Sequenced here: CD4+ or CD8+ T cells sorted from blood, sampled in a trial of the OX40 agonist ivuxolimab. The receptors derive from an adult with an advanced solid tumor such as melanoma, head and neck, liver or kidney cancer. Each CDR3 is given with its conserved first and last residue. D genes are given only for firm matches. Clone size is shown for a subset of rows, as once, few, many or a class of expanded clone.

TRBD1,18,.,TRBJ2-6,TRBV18,TGTGCCAGCTCCCGAATGGGGACAGCTCTCTCTGGGGCCAACGTCCTGACTTTC,CASSRMGTALSGANVLTF
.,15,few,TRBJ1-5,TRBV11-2,TGTGCCAGCAGCTTAGCTGGGGTACCCAATCAGCCCCAGCATTTT,CASSLAGVPNQPQHF
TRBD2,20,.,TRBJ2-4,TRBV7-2,TGTGCCAGCAGCTTAGCAGGGTCTAGCGGGGCCAAAAACCCTTTAAACATTCAGTACTTC,CASSLAGSSGAKNPLNIQYF
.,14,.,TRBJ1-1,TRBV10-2,TGCGCCAGCGGTGAGGCGGGTTTGAACACTGAAGCTTTCTTT,CASGEAGLNTEAFF
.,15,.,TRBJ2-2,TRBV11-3,TGTGCCAGCAGCTCGTGGACGGCGAACACCGGGGAGCTGTTTTTT,CASSSWTANTGELFF
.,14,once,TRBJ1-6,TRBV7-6,TGTGCCAGCAGCTCGGGCCGGAATAATTCACCCCTCCACTTT,CASSSGRNNSPLHF
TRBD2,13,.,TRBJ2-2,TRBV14,TGTGCCTCACGAGCTAGCGGGGTCGGGGAGCTGTTTTTT,CASRASGVGELFF
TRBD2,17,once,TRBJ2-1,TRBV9,TGTGCCAGCAGCGTAGAGGGAACTAGCGGGATCTACAATGAGCAGTTCTTC,CASSVEGTSGIYNEQFF
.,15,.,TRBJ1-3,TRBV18,TGTGCCAGCTCACCACCGGGGTTAACTGGAAACACCATATATTTT,CASSPPGLTGNTIYF
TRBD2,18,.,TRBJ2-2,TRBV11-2,TGTGCCAGCAGCCCTTCTCGGGATAGCGGGAGGGTTAGCGGGGAGCTGTTTTTT,CASSPSRDSGRVSGELFF
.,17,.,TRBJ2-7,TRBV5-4,TGTGCCAGCAGCTTGAGTGTTAGCCAGGGGAAATCCTACGAGCAGTACTTC,CASSLSVSQGKSYEQYF
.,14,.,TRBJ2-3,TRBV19,TGTGCCAGTAGTATAGATCAGCTGAGGGATACGCAGTATTTT,CASSIDQLRDTQYF
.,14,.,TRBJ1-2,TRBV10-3,TGTGCCATCAGTGAAAGGGGTACTCTCCGTGGCTACACCTTC,CAISERGTLRGYTF
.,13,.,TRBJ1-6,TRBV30,TGTGCCTGGAGAGAGGGATATAATTCACCCCTCCACTTT,CAWREGYNSPLHF
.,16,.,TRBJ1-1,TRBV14,TGTGCCAGCAGCCCTCTCGGTGTGGGTGGAGTCACTGAAGCTTTCTTT,CASSPLGVGGVTEAFF
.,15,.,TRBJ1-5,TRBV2,TGTGCCAGCAGTACAGGGCGGTCAAGCAATCAGCCCCAGCATTTT,CASSTGRSSNQPQHF
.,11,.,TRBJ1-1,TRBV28,TGTGCCAGCAACAGGAACACTGAAGCTTTCTTT,CASNRNTEAFF
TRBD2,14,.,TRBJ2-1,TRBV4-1,TGCGCCAGCAGACAGCGGGAAACCTACAATGAGCAGTTCTTC,CASRQRETYNEQFF
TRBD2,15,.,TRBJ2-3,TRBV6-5,TGTGCCAGCAGGCTAGCGGGGGCAATCACAGATACGCAGTATTTT,CASRLAGAITDTQYF
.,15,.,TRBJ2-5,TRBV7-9,TGTGCCAGCAGCTTGGCCGGGGGATCGGGGGAGACCCAGTACTTC,CASSLAGGSGETQYF
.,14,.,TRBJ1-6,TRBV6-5,TGTGCCAGCAGTTACGGGCAGTATAATTCACCCCTCCACTTT,CASSYGQYNSPLHF
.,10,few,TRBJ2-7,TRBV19,TGTTCCACCTCCCCCTACGAGCAGTACTTC,CSTSPYEQYF
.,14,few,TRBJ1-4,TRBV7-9,TGTGCCAGCAGCTTATGGGGAGGAGATGAAAAACTGTTTTTT,CASSLWGGDEKLFF
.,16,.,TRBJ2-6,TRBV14,TGTGCCAGCAGCTACACATGGGGCTCTGGGGCCAACGTCCTGACTTTC,CASSYTWGSGANVLTF
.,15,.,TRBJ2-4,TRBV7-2,TGTGCCAGCAGCTTAGGGGCAGGGATGCGTGGCATTCAGTACTTC,CASSLGAGMRGIQYF
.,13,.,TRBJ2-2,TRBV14,TGTGCCAGCAGCCCGAACGGGGTCGGGGAGCTGTTTTTT,CASSPNGVGELFF
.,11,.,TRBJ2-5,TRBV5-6,TGTGCCAGCAGCATACGGGAGACCCAGTACTTC,CASSIRETQYF
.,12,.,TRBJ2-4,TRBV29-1,TGCAGCTATACTATAGCCAAAAACATTCAGTACTTC,CSYTIAKNIQYF
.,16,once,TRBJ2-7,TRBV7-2,TGTGCCAGCAGCCGAGGGGACTCCCGCCTCGGGTACGAGCAGTACTTC,CASSRGDSRLGYEQYF